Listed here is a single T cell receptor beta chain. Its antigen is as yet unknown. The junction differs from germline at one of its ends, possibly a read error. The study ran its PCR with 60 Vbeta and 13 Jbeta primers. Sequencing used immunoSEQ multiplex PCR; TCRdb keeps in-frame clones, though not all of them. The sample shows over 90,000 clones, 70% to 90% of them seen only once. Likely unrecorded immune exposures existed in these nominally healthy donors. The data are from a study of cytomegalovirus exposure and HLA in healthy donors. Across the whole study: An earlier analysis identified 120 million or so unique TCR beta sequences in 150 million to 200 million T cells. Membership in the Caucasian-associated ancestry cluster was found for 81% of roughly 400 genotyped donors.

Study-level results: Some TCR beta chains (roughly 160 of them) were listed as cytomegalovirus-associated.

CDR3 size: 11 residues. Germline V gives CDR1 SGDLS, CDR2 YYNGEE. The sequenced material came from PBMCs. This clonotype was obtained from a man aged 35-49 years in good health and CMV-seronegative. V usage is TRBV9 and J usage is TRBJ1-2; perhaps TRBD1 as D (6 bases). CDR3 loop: CAGSQDSGYTF. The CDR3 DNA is TGTGCCGGCAGCCAGGACAGTGGCTACACCTTC.